These 3 T cell receptor beta chains share one sample of origin, sequenced in a study of cytomegalovirus exposure and HLA in healthy donors. Use of 60 Vbeta and 13 Jbeta primers characterized the PCR. The protocol was immunoSEQ multiplex PCR, while the TCRdb copy is restricted to in-frame clones and leaves out a portion. The repertoire holds 130,000 or so clones, with around 83% as singletons. The sample taken for sequencing was PBMCs. The source of these receptors is a woman aged 18-29 years in good health and CMV-seropositive.

This chain connects TRBV5-1 to TRBJ2-3, with D possibly TRBD1 on 6 matching bases. CDR3 length: 15 amino acids. In germline, CDR1 is SGHRS, CDR2 YFSETQ. Trimming stripped 4 bases from V and 2 bases from J, with 14 bases between. CDR3 in amino acids: CASSPTGHPTDTQYF. The CDR3 coding sequence is TGCGCCAGCAGCCCTACGGGACACCCCACAGATACGCAGTATTTT.

In this sample, this clone turned up once. The chain joins TRBV5-1 to TRBJ2-3; TRBD2 is a possible D gene (7 bases). Trimming took off 10 bases at V and 0 bases at J, with 18 bases between the two ends. CDR1 and CDR2 (germline): SGHRS, YFSETQ. The CDR3 is made up of 15 amino acids. The CDR3 DNA reads TGCGCCGGGGCGGAGGGGGGGTTCAGCACAGATACGCAGTATTTT. This translates into CAGAEGGFSTDTQYF.

The rearrangement uses TRBV12-5 and TRBJ1-2; TRBD1 agrees at 9 bases. The CDR3 totals 17 residues. With V trimmed by 0 bases and J by 5 bases, 10 bases remained unmatched. Per the germline V gene, CDR1 is LGHNT and CDR2 is FRNRAP. The CDR3 loop reads CASGLVLTGGALYGYTF. In DNA, the CDR3 is TGTGCTAGTGGTTTGGTACTCACAGGGGGCGCTTTATATGGCTACACCTTC. Complete variable domain (other parts from reference TRBV12-5 and TRBJ1-2): DARVTQTPRHKVTEMGQEVTMRCQPILGHNTVFWYRQTMMQGLELLAYFRNRAPLDDSGMPKDRFSAEMPDATLATLKIQPSEPRDSAVYFCASGLVLTGGALYGYTFGSGTRLTVV.